The T cell receptor beta chain under discussion was sequenced for a study of T cells in Graves' hyperthyroidism and ophthalmopathy. General study points: A model of 13 V-J features distinguished ophthalmopathy from stable hyperthyroidism.

The germline V gene has CDR1 KGHSH and CDR2 LQKENI. The CDR3 consists of 13 residues. V was shortened by 2 bases and J by 11 bases, with 13 bases between the two germline ends. Exclusion of a patient resulted from uncontrolled infection, other autoimmune disease, pregnancy or lactation. This clonotype showed up many times. Its antigen is currently unknown. The investigators amplified TCR beta CDR3 regions from RNA transcripts. The primer set for the first-round RT-PCR of the TCR CDR3 was HTBI. TCRdb re-analysed the multiplex PCR reads in MiXCR, keeping a single row per CDR3 protein. The data contain approximately 400,000 distinct CDR3 sequences, less than 20% of them singletons.

This TCR came from a man aged 18 to 29 with Graves' ophthalmopathy. This chain links TRBV18 with TRBJ1-5, with D hard to call. The sample consisted of blood. The CDR3 coding sequence is TGTGCCAGCTCACCAAGAAGGGCCGGGACCCAGCATTTT. This sequence encodes CASSPRRAGTQHF. Complete variable domain (other parts from reference TRBV18 and TRBJ1-5): NAGVMQNPRHLVRRRGQEARLRCSPMKGHSHVYWYRQLPEEGLKFMVYLQKENIIDESGMPKERFSAEFPKEGPSILRIQQVVRGDSAAYFCASSPRRAGTQHFGDGTRLSIL.